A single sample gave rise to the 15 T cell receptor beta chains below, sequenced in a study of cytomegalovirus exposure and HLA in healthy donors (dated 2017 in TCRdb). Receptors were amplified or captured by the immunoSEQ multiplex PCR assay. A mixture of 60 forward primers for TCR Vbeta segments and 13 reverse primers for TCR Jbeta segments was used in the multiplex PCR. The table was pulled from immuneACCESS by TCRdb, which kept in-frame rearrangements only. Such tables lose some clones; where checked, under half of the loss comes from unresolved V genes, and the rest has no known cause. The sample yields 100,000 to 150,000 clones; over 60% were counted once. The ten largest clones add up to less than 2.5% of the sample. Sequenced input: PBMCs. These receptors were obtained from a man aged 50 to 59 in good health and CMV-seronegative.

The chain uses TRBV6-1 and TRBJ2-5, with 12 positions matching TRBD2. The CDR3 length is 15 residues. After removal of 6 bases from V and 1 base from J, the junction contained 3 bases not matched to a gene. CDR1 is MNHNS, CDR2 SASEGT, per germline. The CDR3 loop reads CASSRLAGAQETQYF. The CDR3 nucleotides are TGTGCCAGCAGCCGACTAGCGGGAGCCCAAGAGACCCAGTACTTC.

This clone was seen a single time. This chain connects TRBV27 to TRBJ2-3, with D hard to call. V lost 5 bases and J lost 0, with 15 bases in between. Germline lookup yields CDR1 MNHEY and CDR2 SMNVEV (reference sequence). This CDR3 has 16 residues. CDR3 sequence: CASSPRRLPSTDTQYF. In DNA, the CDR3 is TGTGCCAGCAGTCCCCGCCGACTTCCTAGCACAGATACGCAGTATTTT.

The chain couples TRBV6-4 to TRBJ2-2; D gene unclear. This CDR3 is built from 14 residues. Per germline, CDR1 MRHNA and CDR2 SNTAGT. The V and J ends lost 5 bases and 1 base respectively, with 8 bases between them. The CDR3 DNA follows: TGTGCCAGCAGTCTAGAGATGAACACCGGGGAGCTGTTTTTT. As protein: CASSLEMNTGELFF.

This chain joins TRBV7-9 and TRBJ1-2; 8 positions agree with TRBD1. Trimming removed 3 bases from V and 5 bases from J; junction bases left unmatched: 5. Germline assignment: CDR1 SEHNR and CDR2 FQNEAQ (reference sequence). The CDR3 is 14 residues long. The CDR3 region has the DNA TGTGCCAGCAGCTTGGACAGGGTAACGTATGGCTACACCTTC. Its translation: CASSLDRVTYGYTF.

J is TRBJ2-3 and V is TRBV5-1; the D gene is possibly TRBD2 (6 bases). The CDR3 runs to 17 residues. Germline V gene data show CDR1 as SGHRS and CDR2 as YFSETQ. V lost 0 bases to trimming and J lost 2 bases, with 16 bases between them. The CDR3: CASSLGSASVYTDTQYF. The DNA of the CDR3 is TGCGCCAGCAGCTTGGGGTCGGCTAGCGTGTACACAGATACGCAGTATTTT.

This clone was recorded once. Here the CDR3 reads CAWRKGVLNSPLHF. The CDR3 DNA reads TGTGCCTGGAGGAAGGGGGTACTTAATTCACCCCTCCACTTT. The rearrangement links TRBV30 to TRBJ1-6; D is perhaps TRBD1 (6 bases). With 3 bases removed from V and 6 bases from J, the gap between germline ends came to 12 bases. Per the germline V gene, CDR1 is GTSNPN and CDR2 is SVGIG (reference sequence). The CDR3 extends over 14 amino acids.

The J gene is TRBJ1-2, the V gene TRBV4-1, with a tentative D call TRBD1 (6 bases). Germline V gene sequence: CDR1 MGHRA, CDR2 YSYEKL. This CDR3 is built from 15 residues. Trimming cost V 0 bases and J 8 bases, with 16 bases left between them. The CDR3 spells CASSQDWTDSRGYTF. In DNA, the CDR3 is TGCGCCAGCAGCCAAGATTGGACAGACAGTAGGGGCTACACCTTC.

CDR3 DNA: TGTGCCAGTAGTATAGTCAGGGCCACCGGGGAGCTGTTTTTT. Translating it yields CASSIVRATGELFF. The chain joins TRBV19 to TRBJ2-2, with D perhaps matching TRBD1 (5 bases). CDR1 and CDR2 from the germline V gene are LNHDA and SQIVND (reference sequence). The CDR3 spans 14 residues. The V and J ends lost 1 base and 4 bases respectively, with 7 bases between them.

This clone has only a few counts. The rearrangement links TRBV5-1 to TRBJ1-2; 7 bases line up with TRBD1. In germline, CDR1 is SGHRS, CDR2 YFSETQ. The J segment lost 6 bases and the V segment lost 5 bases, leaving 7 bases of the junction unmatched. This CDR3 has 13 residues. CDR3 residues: CASSLTGSDGYTF. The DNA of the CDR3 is TGCGCCAGCAGTTTGACAGGGTCGGATGGCTACACCTTC.

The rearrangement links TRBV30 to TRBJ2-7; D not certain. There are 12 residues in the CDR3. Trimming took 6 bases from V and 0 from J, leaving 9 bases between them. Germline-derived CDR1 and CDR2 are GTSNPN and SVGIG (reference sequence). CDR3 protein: CACFRSSYEQYF. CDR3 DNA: TGTGCCTGTTTCCGGAGCTCCTACGAGCAGTACTTC.

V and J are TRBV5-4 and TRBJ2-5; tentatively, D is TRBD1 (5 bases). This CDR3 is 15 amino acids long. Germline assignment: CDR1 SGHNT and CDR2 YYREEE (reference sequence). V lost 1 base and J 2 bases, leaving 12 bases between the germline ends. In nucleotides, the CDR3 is TGTGCCAGCAGCTTGCGGGTGGCAGGGCAAGAGACCCAGTACTTC. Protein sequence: CASSLRVAGQETQYF.

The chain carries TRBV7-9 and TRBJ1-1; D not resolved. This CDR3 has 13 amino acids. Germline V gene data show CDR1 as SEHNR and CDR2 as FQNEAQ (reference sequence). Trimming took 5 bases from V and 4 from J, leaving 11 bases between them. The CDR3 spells CASSPGGSTEAFF. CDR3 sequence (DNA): TGTGCCAGCAGCCCTGGCGGGAGCACTGAAGCTTTCTTT.

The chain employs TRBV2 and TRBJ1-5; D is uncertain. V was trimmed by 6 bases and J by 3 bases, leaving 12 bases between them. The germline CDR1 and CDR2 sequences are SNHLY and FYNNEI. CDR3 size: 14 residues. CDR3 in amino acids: CASRTTPFNQPQHF. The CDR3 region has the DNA TGTGCCAGCAGGACAACGCCTTTCAATCAGCCCCAGCATTTT.

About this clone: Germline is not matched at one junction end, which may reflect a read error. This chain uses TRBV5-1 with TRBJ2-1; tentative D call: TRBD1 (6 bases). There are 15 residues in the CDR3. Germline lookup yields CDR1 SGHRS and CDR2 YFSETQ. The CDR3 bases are TGCACCAGCAGCCAGTCGACAGGATCCTACAATGAGCAGTTCTTC. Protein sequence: CTSSQSTGSYNEQFF. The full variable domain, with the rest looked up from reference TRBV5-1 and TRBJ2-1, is KAGVTQTPRYLIKTRGQQVTLSCSPISGHRSVSWYQQTPGQGLQFLFEYFSETQRNKGNFPGRFSGRQFSNSRSEMNVSTLELGDSALYLCTSSQSTGSYNEQFFGPGTRLTVL.

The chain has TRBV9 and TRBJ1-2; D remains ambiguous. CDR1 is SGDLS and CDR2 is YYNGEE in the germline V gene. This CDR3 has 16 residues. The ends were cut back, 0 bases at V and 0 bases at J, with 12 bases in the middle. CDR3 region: CASSVGGGAANYGYTF. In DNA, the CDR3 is TGTGCCAGCAGCGTAGGAGGCGGAGCAGCTAACTATGGCTACACCTTC.